The rows below give T cell receptor beta chains drawn from one sample of a study of glioma-infiltrating T cells after dendritic cell vaccination. Clones were sequenced by immunoSEQ multiplex PCR, and TCRdb holds only the in-frame ones, with some missing. Among 110,000 or so clones listed, almost 90% were seen once. The source was blood, collected after dendritic cell vaccination. The source of these receptors is a human donor with glioblastoma. The conserved cysteine and the conserved F or W are not part of the CDR3 here.

V gene	J gene	CDR3 protein
TRBV5-4	TRBJ2-5	ASSSPALAGGRGETQY
TRBV6-1	TRBJ2-5	ASSEGLRQETQY
TRBV7-9	TRBJ1-1	ASSLDYGGAF
TRBV11-3	TRBJ2-3	ASRKKGGLGTDTQY
TRBV5-1	TRBJ2-3	ASSLAGGQGDTQY
TRBV10-3	TRBJ2-3	AIGLAGGSDTQY
TRBV10-3	TRBJ2-3	AITNLGAGRGTDTQY
TRBV5-6	TRBJ2-5	ASSFGGGGAMETQY
TRBV4-2	TRBJ2-2	ASSQAGTSGGNTGELF
TRBV5-4	TRBJ2-7	ASSSTWGGRAYEQY
TRBV27	TRBJ1-4	ASTPQEGQLEKLF
TRBV2	TRBJ1-1	ASSRQTGLNTEAF
TRBV5-8	TRBJ2-7	ASSLVVSYEQY
TRBV2	TRBJ2-3	ASERGRTDTQY
TRBV30	TRBJ2-5	AWSAPGGGQFRGPQETQY
TRBV27	TRBJ2-7	ASRRGQGPYEQY
TRBV5-4	TRBJ1-4	ASSLVAGGDEKLF
TRBV10-1	TRBJ2-1	ASSWTSGNNEQF
TRBV6-1	TRBJ1-3	ASSDYRGTGNTIY
TRBV7-9	TRBJ1-1	ASSLGGGRGRGRTEAF
TRBV6-1	TRBJ2-1	ASGTSGGYNEQF
TRBV6-1	TRBJ2-7	ASRGLAGAYEQY
TRBV11-2	TRBJ1-3	ASSLSPQAFSGNTIY
TRBV5-1	TRBJ1-1	ASSLVGDTEAF
TRBV5-1	TRBJ2-1	ASSLEASGSVEQF
TRBV14	TRBJ2-7	ASSQQTGGEQY
TRBV6-1	TRBJ2-3	ATGLAGTDTQY
TRBV6-1	TRBJ1-5	ASSEGRGYSNQPQH
TRBV5-1	TRBJ2-2	ASSLIAGGGGELF
TRBV30	TRBJ2-1	AWSASGGGSYNEQF
TRBV18	TRBJ1-5	ASSPQEGAGNQPQH
TRBV9	TRBJ1-4	ASSPSYGGTNEKLF
TRBV10-3	TRBJ1-4	ATGREEEEKLF
TRBV19	TRBJ2-7	ASHPGTSLAYEQY
TRBV29-1	TRBJ2-1	SVPGLAGGERQF
TRBV19	TRBJ2-3	ASSKRQDTQY
TRBV2	TRBJ2-1	ASSVGGGYGYNEQF
TRBV18	TRBJ2-7	ASSPTGGLYEQY
TRBV5-1	TRBJ1-1	ASSFQFNTEAF
TRBV18	TRBJ1-1	ASSLTEGNTEAF